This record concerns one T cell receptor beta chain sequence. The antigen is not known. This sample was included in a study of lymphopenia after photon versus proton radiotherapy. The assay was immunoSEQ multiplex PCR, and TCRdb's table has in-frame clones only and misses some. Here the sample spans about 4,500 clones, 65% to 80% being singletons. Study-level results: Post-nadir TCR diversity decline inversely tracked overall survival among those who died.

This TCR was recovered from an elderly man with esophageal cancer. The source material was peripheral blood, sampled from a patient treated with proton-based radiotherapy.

This chain's CDR3 is CASSLGLAGAGTNIQYF. The DNA of the CDR3 is TGTGCCAGCAGTCTAGGACTAGCGGGAGCCGGTACGAACATTCAGTACTTC. The chain is built from TRBV2 and TRBJ2-4; 13 nucleotides match TRBD2. Germline lookup yields CDR1 SNHLY and CDR2 FYNNEI. The CDR3 is 17 amino acids. After removal of 5 bases from V and 7 bases from J, the junction contained 11 bases not matched to a gene.